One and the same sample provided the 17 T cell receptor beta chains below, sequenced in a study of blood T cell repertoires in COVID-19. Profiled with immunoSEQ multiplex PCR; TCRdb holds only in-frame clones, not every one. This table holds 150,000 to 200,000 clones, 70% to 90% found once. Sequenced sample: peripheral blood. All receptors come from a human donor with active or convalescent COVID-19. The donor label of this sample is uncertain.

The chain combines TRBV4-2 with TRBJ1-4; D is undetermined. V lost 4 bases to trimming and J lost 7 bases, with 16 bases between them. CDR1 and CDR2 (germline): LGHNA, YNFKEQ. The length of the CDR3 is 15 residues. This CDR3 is CASSPNSLQGEKLFF. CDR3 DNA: TGTGCCAGCAGCCCCAACAGTCTCCAAGGTGAAAAACTGTTTTTT.

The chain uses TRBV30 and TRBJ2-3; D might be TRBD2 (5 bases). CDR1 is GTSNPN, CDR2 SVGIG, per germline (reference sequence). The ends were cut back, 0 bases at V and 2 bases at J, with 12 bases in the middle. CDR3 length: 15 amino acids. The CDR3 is CAWSVLGKFTDTQYF. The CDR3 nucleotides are TGTGCCTGGAGTGTACTAGGAAAATTCACAGATACGCAGTATTTT.

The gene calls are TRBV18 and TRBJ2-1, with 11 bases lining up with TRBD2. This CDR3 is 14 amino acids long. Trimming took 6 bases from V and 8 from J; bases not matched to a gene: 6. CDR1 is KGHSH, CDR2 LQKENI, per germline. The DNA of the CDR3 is TGTGCCAGCTCTGACGGGACTAGCGGCGATGAGCAGTTCTTC. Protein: CASSDGTSGDEQFF.

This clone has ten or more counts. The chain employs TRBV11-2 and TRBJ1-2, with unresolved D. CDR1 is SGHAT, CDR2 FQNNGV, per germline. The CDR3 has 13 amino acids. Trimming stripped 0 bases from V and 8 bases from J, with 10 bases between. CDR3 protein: CASSLERRGGYTF. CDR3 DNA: TGTGCCAGCAGCTTAGAAAGGAGAGGCGGCTACACCTTC.

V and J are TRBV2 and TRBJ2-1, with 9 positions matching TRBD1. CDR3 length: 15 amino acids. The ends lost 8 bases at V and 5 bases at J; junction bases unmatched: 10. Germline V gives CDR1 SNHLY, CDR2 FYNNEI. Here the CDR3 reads CASGRGTGLDNEQFF. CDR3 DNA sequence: TGTGCCAGCGGAAGGGGGACAGGGCTGGACAATGAGCAGTTCTTC.

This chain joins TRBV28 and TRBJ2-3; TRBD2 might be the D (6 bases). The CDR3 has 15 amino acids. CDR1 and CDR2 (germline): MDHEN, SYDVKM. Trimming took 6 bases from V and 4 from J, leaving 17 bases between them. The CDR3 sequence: CASRAWAGSSDTQYF. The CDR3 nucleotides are TGTGCCAGCAGGGCGTGGGCGGGGAGTTCAGATACGCAGTATTTT.

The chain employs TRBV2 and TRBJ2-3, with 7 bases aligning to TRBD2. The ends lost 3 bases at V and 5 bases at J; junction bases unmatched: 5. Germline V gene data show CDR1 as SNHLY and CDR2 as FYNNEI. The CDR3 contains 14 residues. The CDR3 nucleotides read TGTGCCAGCAGTGACGAGGAGCGGGAAGATACGCAGTATTTT. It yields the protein CASSDEEREDTQYF. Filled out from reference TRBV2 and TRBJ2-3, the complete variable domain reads EPEVTQTPSHQVTQMGQEVILRCVPISNHLYFYWYRQILGQKVEFLVSFYNNEISEKSEIFDDQFSVERPDGSNFTLKIRSTKLEDSAMYFCASSDEEREDTQYFGPGTRLTVL.

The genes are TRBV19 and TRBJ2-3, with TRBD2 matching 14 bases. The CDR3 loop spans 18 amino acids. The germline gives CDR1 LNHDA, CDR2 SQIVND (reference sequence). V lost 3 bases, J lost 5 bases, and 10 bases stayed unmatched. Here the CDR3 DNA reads TGTGCCAGTAGTATTGGGACTAGCGGGAGAGGGGGCCGAGATACGCAGTATTTT. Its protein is CASSIGTSGRGGRDTQYF.

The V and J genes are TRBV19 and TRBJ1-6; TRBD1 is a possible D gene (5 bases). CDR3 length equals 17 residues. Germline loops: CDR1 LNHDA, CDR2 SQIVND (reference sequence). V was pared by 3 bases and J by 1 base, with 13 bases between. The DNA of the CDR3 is TGTGCCAGTAGTATTCCAGGGTTGGAGTCCTATAATTCACCCCTCCACTTT. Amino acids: CASSIPGLESYNSPLHF.

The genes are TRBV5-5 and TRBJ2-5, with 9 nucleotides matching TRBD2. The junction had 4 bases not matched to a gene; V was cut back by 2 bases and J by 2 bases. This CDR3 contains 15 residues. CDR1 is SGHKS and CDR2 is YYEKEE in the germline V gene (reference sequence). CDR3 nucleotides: TGTGCCAGCAGCTTTGTAGCGGGGGCACAAGAGACCCAGTACTTC. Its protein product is CASSFVAGAQETQYF.

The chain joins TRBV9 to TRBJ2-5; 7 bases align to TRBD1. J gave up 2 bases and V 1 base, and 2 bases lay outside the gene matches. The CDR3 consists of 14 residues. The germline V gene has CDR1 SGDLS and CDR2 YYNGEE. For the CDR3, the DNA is TGTGCCAGCAGCGTAAACAGGGGACAAGAGACCCAGTACTTC. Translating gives CASSVNRGQETQYF.

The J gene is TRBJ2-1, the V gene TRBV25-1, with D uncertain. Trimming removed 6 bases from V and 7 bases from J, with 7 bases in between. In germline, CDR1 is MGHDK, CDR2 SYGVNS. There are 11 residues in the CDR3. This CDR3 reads CASRAWNEQFF. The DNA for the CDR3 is TGTGCCAGCAGAGCGTGGAATGAGCAGTTCTTC.

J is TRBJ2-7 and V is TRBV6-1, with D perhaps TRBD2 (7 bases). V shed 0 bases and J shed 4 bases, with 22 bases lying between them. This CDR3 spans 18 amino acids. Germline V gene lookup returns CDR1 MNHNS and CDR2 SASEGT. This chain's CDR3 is CASSEALPGRGGGYEQYF. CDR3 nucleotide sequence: TGTGCCAGCAGTGAAGCCCTGCCGGGAAGGGGAGGGGGGTACGAGCAGTACTTC.

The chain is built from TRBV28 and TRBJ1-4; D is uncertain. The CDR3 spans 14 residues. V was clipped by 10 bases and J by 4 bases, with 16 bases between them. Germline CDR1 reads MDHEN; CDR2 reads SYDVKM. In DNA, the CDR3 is TGTGCCACCTACCGATCTCGTCTTAATGAAAAACTGTTTTTT. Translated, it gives CATYRSRLNEKLFF.

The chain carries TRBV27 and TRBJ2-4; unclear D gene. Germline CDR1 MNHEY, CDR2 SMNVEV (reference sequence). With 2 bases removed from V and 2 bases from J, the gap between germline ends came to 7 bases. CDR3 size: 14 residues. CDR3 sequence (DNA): TGTGCCAGCAGTTTACACACATCCAAAAACATTCAGTACTTC. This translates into CASSLHTSKNIQYF.

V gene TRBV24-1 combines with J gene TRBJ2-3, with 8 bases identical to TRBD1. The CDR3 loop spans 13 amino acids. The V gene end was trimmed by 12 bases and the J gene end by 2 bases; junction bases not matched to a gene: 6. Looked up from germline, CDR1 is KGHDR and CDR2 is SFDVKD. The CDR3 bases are TGTGCCGTCCGGGACAGGCTCACAGATACGCAGTATTTT. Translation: CAVRDRLTDTQYF.

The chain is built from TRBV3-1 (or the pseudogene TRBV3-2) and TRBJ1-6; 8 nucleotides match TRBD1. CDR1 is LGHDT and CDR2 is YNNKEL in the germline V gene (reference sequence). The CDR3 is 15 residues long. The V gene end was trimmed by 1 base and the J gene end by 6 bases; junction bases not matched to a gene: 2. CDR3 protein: CASSQGTGINSPLHF. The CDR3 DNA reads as TGTGCCAGCAGCCAAGGGACAGGGATTAATTCACCCCTCCACTTT.